Shown below are 12 T cell receptor beta chains from a single sample sequenced in a study of cytomegalovirus exposure and HLA in healthy donors. PCR was performed using 60 Vbeta and 13 Jbeta primers. The table came from immunoSEQ multiplex PCR; TCRdb's copy has only in-frame clones and leaves some out. The repertoire holds approximately 150,000 clones, with approximately 80% as singletons. The specimen was PBMCs. These receptors all stem from a man in his thirties or forties in good health and CMV-seronegative.

V is TRBV11-1 and J is TRBJ2-7; D might be TRBD1 (6 bases). V dropped 5 bases and J dropped 3 bases, with 29 bases sitting between them. The CDR3 covers 19 residues. The germline CDR1 and CDR2 sequences are SGHAT and FQDESV (reference sequence). The CDR3 nucleotides read TGTGCCAGCAGCAGAGCCGGAATGGGCAGGCAGGGGAATTTCTACGAGCAGTACTTC. Its protein is CASSRAGMGRQGNFYEQYF.

The chain employs TRBV4-2 and TRBJ1-2, with D possibly being TRBD1 (6 bases). Germline CDR1 reads LGHNA; CDR2 reads YNFKEQ. Trimming took 0 bases from V and 3 from J, leaving 8 bases between them. This CDR3 is built from 14 residues. The CDR3 coding sequence is TGTGCCAGCAGCCAAGATCCAGGGGACTATGGCTACACCTTC. Amino acids: CASSQDPGDYGYTF.

This sequence joins TRBV4-3 and TRBJ2-2; D is ambiguous. Trimming left V 0 bases short and J 8 bases short, with 10 bases between. Germline CDR1 and CDR2: LGHNA and YSLEER. The CDR3 runs to 14 residues. This chain's CDR3 is CASSQEQFRGELFF. The CDR3 DNA reads as TGCGCCAGCAGCCAAGAGCAATTCAGGGGGGAGCTGTTTTTT.

V gene TRBV5-4 combines with J gene TRBJ1-1, with 8 bases fitting TRBD1. The V gene end was trimmed by 0 bases and the J gene end by 4 bases; junction bases not matched to a gene: 5. Germline-derived CDR1 and CDR2 are SGHNT and YYREEE (reference sequence). This CDR3 has 15 residues. In nucleotides, the CDR3 is TGTGCCAGCAGCTTGGAAGGCAGGGGGCCCACTGAAGCTTTCTTT. Encoded protein: CASSLEGRGPTEAFF.

The chain employs TRBV7-2 and TRBJ2-5; a weak D match, TRBD2 (6 bases). Germline V gene sequence: CDR1 SGHTA, CDR2 FQGNSA. This CDR3 comprises 17 residues. The V and J ends lost 0 bases and 2 bases respectively, with 16 bases between them. The CDR3 sequence is CASSLAVTSLTQETQYF. The CDR3 region has the DNA TGTGCCAGCAGCTTAGCGGTTACTAGCCTGACGCAAGAGACCCAGTACTTC. Drawing the rest from reference TRBV7-2 and TRBJ2-5, the complete variable domain is GAGVSQSPSNKVTEKGKDVELRCDPISGHTALYWYRQSLGQGLEFLIYFQGNSAPDKSGLPSDRFSAERTGGSVSTLTIQRTQQEDSAVYLCASSLAVTSLTQETQYFGPGTRLLVL.

This rearrangement joins TRBV15 to TRBJ2-4; possibly TRBD1 for D (6 bases). The length of the CDR3 is 13 residues. The V gene lost 0 bases and the J gene lost 15 bases, with 15 bases spanning the gap. Germline V CDR1 and CDR2: LNHNV, YYDKDF (reference sequence). In DNA form, the CDR3 reads TGTGCCACCAGCAGAGATCAGACAGGCTCCACGTACTTC. Amino acids: CATSRDQTGSTYF.

The gene calls are TRBV30 and TRBJ1-4, with D perhaps TRBD1 (6 bases). The CDR3 has 14 residues. The V gene's germline CDR1 is GTSNPN and CDR2 SVGIG (reference sequence). Trimming removed 3 bases from V and 4 bases from J, with 12 bases in between. The CDR3 nucleotides are TGTGCCTGGAGAAAGGACAGCCTTAATGAAAAACTGTTTTTT. Translating it yields CAWRKDSLNEKLFF.

The rearrangement uses TRBV6-1 and TRBJ2-5; 7 positions match TRBD2. The J segment lost 4 bases and the V segment lost 3 bases, leaving 5 bases of the junction unmatched. The germline V gene has CDR1 MNHNS and CDR2 SASEGT. This CDR3 has 14 residues. CDR3 protein: CASSEGRVGETQYF. The CDR3 DNA is TGTGCCAGCAGTGAGGGGAGGGTAGGAGAGACCCAGTACTTC.

Remarks on this clone: Other nucleotide sequences from this sample produce the same CDR3. This chain connects TRBV10-3 to TRBJ2-5; TRBD1 agrees at 7 bases. Germline trimming cut 0 bases from V and 2 bases from J; bases unmatched to any gene: 0. The germline V gene has CDR1 ENHRY and CDR2 SYGVKD. The CDR3 is 14 amino acids. CDR3 amino acids: CAISESTGQETQYF. The CDR3 DNA sequence: TGTGCCATCAGTGAGTCGACAGGGCAAGAGACCCAGTACTTC.

This clone was counted only a few times. V gene TRBV4-1 combines with J gene TRBJ2-5, with 9 bases fitting TRBD1. In germline, CDR1 is MGHRA, CDR2 YSYEKL. Trimming took 4 bases from V and 5 from J; bases not matched to a gene: 8. This CDR3 has 15 residues. The CDR3 region is CASSRPGQGSETQYF. CDR3 bases: TGCGCCAGCAGCCGTCCGGGACAGGGTTCCGAGACCCAGTACTTC.

V is TRBV28 and J is TRBJ1-2; maybe TRBD1 (6 bases). This CDR3 region has 15 residues. Germline V gives CDR1 MDHEN, CDR2 SYDVKM. V lost 1 base to trimming and J lost 2 bases, with 11 bases between them. The CDR3 reads CASSLSTTGNYGYTF. CDR3 nucleotides: TGTGCCAGCAGTTTATCAACCACAGGGAACTATGGCTACACCTTC.

The J gene is TRBJ1-2, the V gene TRBV29-1; a weak D match, TRBD1 (5 bases). CDR1 and CDR2 (germline): SQVTM, ANQGSEA. V gave up 4 bases and J gave up 3 bases, with 6 bases separating them. This CDR3 is 11 amino acids long. Here the CDR3 reads CSVGRDYGYTF. The DNA for the CDR3 is TGCAGCGTTGGCAGGGACTATGGCTACACCTTC.